These 18 T cell receptor beta chains originate from one sample sequenced in a study of T cell responses to AZD1222 COVID-19 vaccine. Clones were sequenced by immunoSEQ multiplex PCR, and TCRdb holds only the in-frame ones, with some missing. The table lists approximately 42,000 clones, 70% to 90% of them singletons, with around 25% in the top ten. The source material was peripheral blood, sampled 28 days after the second AZD1222 dose. These receptors originate from an adult who received the AZD1222 COVID-19 vaccine.

The sample holds one count of this clone. In nucleotides, the CDR3 is TGTGCCAGCAGTCCCGGGACGGAGTCGACTAATGAAAAACTGTTTTTT. Protein: CASSPGTESTNEKLFF. The gene calls are TRBV5-4 and TRBJ1-4; D is perhaps TRBD1 (5 bases). V shed 5 bases and J shed 2 bases, with 16 bases lying between them. The germline V gene encodes CDR1 SGHNT and CDR2 YYREEE (reference sequence). This CDR3 has 16 amino acids.

This chain uses TRBV7-3 with TRBJ2-7; 11 bases are shared with TRBD2. This CDR3 spans 15 amino acids. The germline CDR1 and CDR2 sequences are SGHTA and FQGTGA. V lost 5 bases and J lost 4; bases outside the gene matches: 7. CDR3 residues: CASSPIAGGPYEQYF. The CDR3 DNA is TGTGCCAGCAGCCCTATAGCGGGAGGGCCTTACGAGCAGTACTTC.

The rearrangement uses TRBV19 and TRBJ2-3, with D unresolved. V was shortened by 5 bases and J by 0 bases, with 9 bases between the two germline ends. The germline gives CDR1 LNHDA, CDR2 SQIVND (reference sequence). The CDR3 is 14 amino acids. The CDR3 reads CASSFGKSTDTQYF. As DNA, the CDR3 is TGTGCCAGTAGTTTCGGAAAAAGCACAGATACGCAGTATTTT.

The chain is built from TRBV3-1 (or the pseudogene TRBV3-2) and TRBJ2-5, with D perhaps TRBD1 (6 bases). The CDR3 consists of 16 residues. Per germline, CDR1 LGHDT and CDR2 YNNKEL (reference sequence). V lost 4 bases to trimming and J lost 1 base, with 16 bases between them. CDR3 bases: TGTGCCAGCAGCCTCCCTTGGACAGAATTCCAAGAGACCCAGTACTTC. Protein sequence: CASSLPWTEFQETQYF.

The chain joins TRBV6-2 or TRBV6-3 to TRBJ2-1; D could derive from TRBD1 or TRBD2 (6 bases each). Between the trimmed V and J ends, which lost 2 bases and 8 bases, there was a span of 16 bases. The germline V gene encodes CDR1 MNHEY and CDR2 SVGEGT. This CDR3 spans 15 amino acids. CDR3 in amino acids: CASSYVGGLGDEQFF. The CDR3 nucleotides are TGTGCCAGCAGTTACGTAGGGGGGCTTGGAGATGAGCAGTTCTTC.

The chain links TRBV19 to TRBJ1-2; D ambiguous. V shed 7 bases and J shed 8 bases, with 11 bases lying between them. Germline-derived CDR1 and CDR2 are LNHDA and SQIVND (reference sequence). CDR3 length equals 11 residues. CDR3 protein: CASKLDGGYTF. For the CDR3, the DNA is TGTGCCAGTAAACTGGATGGGGGCTACACCTTC.

In this sample, this clone turned up a few times. J is TRBJ2-7 and V is TRBV30, with D unresolved. Deletions cut 3 bases from V and 1 base from J, with 10 bases between. The germline V gene encodes CDR1 GTSNPN and CDR2 SVGIG (reference sequence). The CDR3 consists of 13 residues. DNA of the CDR3: TGTGCCTGGAGCCGGGCCGGTTCCTACGAGCAGTACTTC. This translates into CAWSRAGSYEQYF.

The V call is TRBV30, the J call TRBJ1-5; D is unresolved. Germline V gene sequence: CDR1 GTSNPN, CDR2 SVGIG (reference sequence). The CDR3 covers 13 residues. V gave up 4 bases and J gave up 0 bases, with 7 bases separating them. CDR3 loop: CAWNQRSNQPQHF. The CDR3 DNA is TGTGCCTGGAACCAGCGTAGCAATCAGCCCCAGCATTTT.

The chain joins TRBV25-1 to TRBJ1-6; 8 bases fit TRBD1. Germline V gives CDR1 MGHDK, CDR2 SYGVNS. The CDR3 runs 14 residues. With 1 base clipped from V and 10 bases from J, the junction kept 3 bases outside the gene matches. The CDR3, as DNA: TGTGCCAGCAGTGAATGGGGGGACAGGTCACCCCTCCACTTT. It codes for CASSEWGDRSPLHF.

This clone was picked up a small number of times. This chain uses TRBV11-3 with TRBJ2-2; 7 nucleotides match TRBD1. The germline CDR1 and CDR2 sequences are SGHNT and YENEEA. The V segment lost 3 bases and the J segment 3 bases; nucleotides outside the gene matches: 1. The CDR3 totals 14 residues. CDR3: CASSLGQYTGELFF. CDR3 nucleotide sequence: TGTGCCAGCAGCTTGGGACAGTACACCGGGGAGCTGTTTTTT.

This CDR3 reads CASTWGEGTYEQYF. The CDR3 nucleotides read TGTGCCAGCACCTGGGGAGAGGGCACCTACGAGCAGTACTTC. The chain has TRBV18 and TRBJ2-7, with a possible D match to TRBD2 (5 bases). Germline values: CDR1 KGHSH, CDR2 LQKENI. The CDR3 has 14 residues. V was pared by 8 bases and J by 2 bases, with 16 bases between.

The chain recombines TRBV5-8 with TRBJ1-5, with D possibly TRBD1 on 5 matching bases. This CDR3 is built from 11 residues. V gave up 1 base and J gave up 11 bases, with 7 bases separating them. Germline CDR1 and CDR2: SGHTS and YDEGEE. The CDR3 DNA sequence: TGTGCCAGCAGCTTGCGAGGGGCCCAGCATTTT. Amino acid sequence: CASSLRGAQHF.

J is TRBJ2-1 and V is TRBV24-1; D gene unclear. In germline, CDR1 is KGHDR, CDR2 SFDVKD. The CDR3 runs to 16 residues. Trimming pared 8 bases from V and 0 bases from J, leaving 16 bases between. In nucleotides, the CDR3 is TGTGCCACCACCCTGAAGGGTCTAAGCTCCTACAATGAGCAGTTCTTC. As protein: CATTLKGLSSYNEQFF.

In its sample, this clone was seen once. The chain combines TRBV7-2 with TRBJ1-1; D remains unclear. V was clipped by 1 base and J by 8 bases, with 11 bases between them. This CDR3 has 13 residues. Germline V CDR1 and CDR2: SGHTA, FQGNSA. CDR3 sequence (DNA): TGTGCCAGCAGCTTAGGCACGGTGAGAGAAGCTTTCTTT. Translating it yields CASSLGTVREAFF.

This chain uses TRBV11-3 with TRBJ2-7; no clear D gene. CDR1 is SGHNT, CDR2 YENEEA, per germline. The V end was cut by 5 bases, the J end by 5 bases, with 16 bases between. There are 14 residues in the CDR3. Written as DNA, the CDR3 is TGTGCCAGCAGCCACACCGGACGGTTCGACGAGCAGTACTTC. This codes for CASSHTGRFDEQYF.

In its sample, this clone was seen once. The chain carries TRBV6-5 and TRBJ2-4, with D hard to call. CDR3 length equals 15 residues. CDR1 is MNHEY, CDR2 SVGAGI, per germline. Trimming cost V 0 bases and J 5 bases, with 11 bases left between them. This CDR3 is CASSYSGFEQNIQYF. As DNA, the CDR3 is TGTGCCAGCAGTTACTCTGGGTTTGAGCAAAACATTCAGTACTTC.

The chain couples TRBV4-1 to TRBJ2-7; weak D call: TRBD2 (6 bases). Looked up from germline, CDR1 is MGHRA and CDR2 is YSYEKL. The V and J ends lost 0 bases and 3 bases respectively, with 21 bases between them. The CDR3 is 18 residues long. The CDR3 nucleotides read TGCGCCAGCAGCCAAGAAGTCGTCGGTCGAGCGGGCTTCTACGAGCAGTACTTC. Translated: CASSQEVVGRAGFYEQYF.

The chain recombines TRBV23-1 with TRBJ2-1, with D maybe TRBD2 (5 bases). TRBV23-1 is marked as an open reading frame, function uncertain. The CDR3 covers 14 residues. V was trimmed by 7 bases and J by 3 bases, leaving 13 bases between them. CDR3: CASTSPRDYNEQFF. CDR3 bases: TGCGCCAGCACCTCCCCCCGGGACTACAATGAGCAGTTCTTC.